This T cell receptor beta chain was documented in a study of control samples from healthy donors and cancer patients. V lost 5 bases, J lost 3 bases, and 10 bases lay in between. The V gene's germline CDR1 is SEHNR and CDR2 FQNEAQ (reference sequence). The CDR3 runs 13 residues. The data were produced by immunoSEQ multiplex PCR, yet TCRdb's version contains in-frame clones alone and is incomplete. The sample lists tens of thousands of clones; roughly 80% were seen once. This sequence was found in a woman in her forties or fifties with lung cancer. The sample comprised PBMCs. The chain employs TRBV7-9 and TRBJ1-1; D unclear. This chain's CDR3 is CASSPTRDTEAFF. In DNA, the CDR3 is TGTGCCAGCAGCCCCACCAGAGACACTGAAGCTTTCTTT.